The rows below give T cell receptor beta chains drawn from one sample of a study of OX40 agonist ivuxolimab in advanced cancers. The table came from immunoSEQ multiplex PCR; TCRdb's copy has only in-frame clones and leaves some out. The sample includes about 25,000 clones, about 76% seen only once; the top ten take 30% to 40%. The source material was CD4+ or CD8+ T cells sorted from blood, sampled in a trial of the OX40 agonist ivuxolimab. These receptors were collected from an adult with an advanced solid tumor such as melanoma, head and neck, liver or kidney cancer. CDR3s include the opening cysteine and the closing phenylalanine or tryptophan. The D gene is left open where the match is weak. Only some rows state a clone size, as once, few, many or a class for expanded clones.

TRBJ2-1 | NA | TRBV11-2 | TRBD2 | CASSLRTGTSAETEQFF | TGTGCCAGCAGCTTACGGACCGGGACTAGCGCGGAGACTGAGCAGTTCTTC
TRBJ2-1 | NA | TRBV9 | TRBD2 | CASSDSGSIYNEQFF | TGTGCCAGCAGCGATAGCGGGAGTATATACAATGAGCAGTTCTTC
TRBJ2-7 | once | TRBV5-1 | NA | CASSLAPAYEQYF | TGCGCCAGCAGCTTGGCCCCAGCCTACGAGCAGTACTTC
TRBJ2-7 | few | TRBV21-1 | NA | CASSKGGQVYEQYF | TGTGCCAGCAGCAAAGGGGGACAGGTCTACGAGCAGTACTTC
TRBJ2-1 | NA | TRBV4-1 | NA | CASSQAWAGYQQFF | TGCGCCAGCAGCCAAGCATGGGCGGGTTATCAGCAGTTCTTC
TRBJ2-5 | NA | TRBV29-1 | NA | CSVEGYQETQYF | TGCAGCGTTGAGGGGTACCAAGAGACCCAGTACTTC
TRBJ1-2 | NA | TRBV21-1 | NA | CASSRGGRIYGYTF | TGTGCCAGCAGCAGAGGCGGGCGGATCTATGGCTACACCTTC
TRBJ2-7 | NA | TRBV27 | TRBD2 | CASSWAGEPEYF | TGTGCCAGCAGTTGGGCGGGAGAGCCCGAGTACTTC
TRBJ2-5 | NA | TRBV7-9 | NA | CASSFGQNQETQYF | TGTGCCAGCAGCTTCGGACAGAACCAAGAGACCCAGTACTTC
TRBJ2-3 | NA | TRBV7-3 | TRBD2 | CASSLLGGGSTDTQYF | TGTGCCAGCAGCTTACTTGGCGGGGGAAGTACAGATACGCAGTATTTT
TRBJ2-3 | NA | TRBV21-1 | NA | CASSNPGWDRGRTDTQYF | TGTGCCAGCAGTAACCCGGGGTGGGACCGGGGGCGAACAGATACGCAGTATTTT
TRBJ1-2 | NA | TRBV5-6 | NA | CASSWGVKGYTF | TGTGCCAGCAGCTGGGGGGTGAAGGGCTACACCTTC
TRBJ2-3 | NA | TRBV9 | TRBD2 | CASSVGLAGGFTDTQYF | TGTGCCAGCAGCGTGGGACTAGCGGGGGGATTCACAGATACGCAGTATTTT
TRBJ2-5 | NA | TRBV30 | NA | CAWRFSAMETQYF | TGTGCCTGGAGGTTTAGTGCAATGGAGACCCAGTACTTC
TRBJ2-3 | once | TRBV9 | TRBD2 | CASSTSGGADTQYF | TGTGCCAGCAGTACTAGCGGGGGAGCGGATACGCAGTATTTT
TRBJ1-1 | once | TRBV9 | NA | CASSVGAGTEAFF | TGTGCCAGCAGCGTAGGGGCTGGCACTGAAGCTTTCTTT
TRBJ2-6 | few | TRBV5-6 | NA | CASSLSWRGVFGANVLTF | TGTGCCAGCAGCTTGAGTTGGAGGGGAGTTTTTGGGGCCAACGTCCTGACTTTC
TRBJ2-3 | NA | TRBV13 | TRBD2 | CASSPTGLADIPTDTQYF | TGTGCCAGCAGCCCCACGGGACTAGCGGACATTCCCACAGATACGCAGTATTTT
TRBJ2-2 | NA | TRBV5-6 | TRBD1 | CASIQLGTGGIGELFF | TGTGCCAGCATCCAATTGGGGACAGGGGGCATCGGGGAGCTGTTTTTT
TRBJ1-2 | NA | TRBV29-1 | TRBD1 | CSADDRGNYGYTF | TGCAGCGCAGACGACAGGGGCAACTATGGCTACACCTTC
TRBJ2-2 | NA | TRBV10-1 | NA | CASSESLNTGELFF | TGCGCCAGCAGTGAATCCCTAAACACCGGGGAGCTGTTTTTT
TRBJ2-7 | NA | TRBV18 | NA | CASSPGAQPYEQYF | TGTGCCAGCTCACCAGGTGCGCAGCCCTACGAGCAGTACTTC
TRBJ2-1 | NA | TRBV7-9 | TRBD2 | CASRPSGYNEQFF | TGTGCCAGCAGGCCTAGCGGGTACAATGAGCAGTTCTTC
TRBJ1-1 | NA | TRBV7-9 | NA | CASSPPQNTEAFF | TGTGCCAGCAGCCCCCCCCAGAACACTGAAGCTTTCTTT
TRBJ2-7 | NA | TRBV7-2 | TRBD1 | CASSFTGGYEQYF | TGTGCCAGCAGCTTCACAGGGGGCTACGAGCAGTACTTC
TRBJ2-3 | NA | TRBV21-1 | NA | CASSKALRSGRAQWSQYF | TGTGCCAGCAGCAAAGCGCTAAGGAGCGGGAGGGCCCAGTGGTCGCAGTATTTT
TRBJ2-7 | NA | TRBV9 | TRBD1 | CASSVLGTGYDEQYF | TGTGCCAGCAGCGTATTAGGGACAGGTTACGACGAGCAGTACTTC
TRBJ2-5 | NA | TRBV11-3 | TRBD1 | CASSLGDSVSETQYF | TGTGCCAGCAGCTTAGGGGACAGCGTGTCAGAGACCCAGTACTTC
TRBJ2-7 | NA | TRBV10-3 | TRBD1 | CAIRKTGEGSYEQYF | TGTGCCATCAGGAAGACAGGGGAAGGATCCTACGAGCAGTACTTC
TRBJ2-6 | few | TRBV5-1 | NA | CASSLMIGANVLTF | TGCGCCAGCAGCTTAATGATCGGGGCCAACGTCCTGACTTTC
TRBJ2-3 | NA | TRBV7-9 | TRBD1 | CASSLGQGRYTDTQYF | TGTGCCAGCAGCTTAGGACAGGGGCGCTACACAGATACGCAGTATTTT
TRBJ2-7 | NA | TRBV4-1 | TRBD1 | CASSQGRDSSYEQYF | TGCGCCAGCAGCCAAGGCCGGGACAGCTCCTACGAGCAGTACTTC